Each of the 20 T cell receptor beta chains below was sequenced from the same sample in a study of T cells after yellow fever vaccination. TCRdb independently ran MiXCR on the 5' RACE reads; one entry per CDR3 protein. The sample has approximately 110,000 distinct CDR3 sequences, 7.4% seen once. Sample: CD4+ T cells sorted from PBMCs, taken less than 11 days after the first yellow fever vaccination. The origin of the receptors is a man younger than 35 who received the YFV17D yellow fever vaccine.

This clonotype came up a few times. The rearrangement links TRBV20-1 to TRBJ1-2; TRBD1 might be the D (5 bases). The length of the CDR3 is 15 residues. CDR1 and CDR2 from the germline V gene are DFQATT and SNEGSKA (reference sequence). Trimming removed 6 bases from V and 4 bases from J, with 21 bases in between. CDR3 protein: CSAGGRTQLLYGYTF. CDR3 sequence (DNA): TGCAGTGCAGGAGGTAGGACACAACTCCTCTATGGCTACACCTTC.

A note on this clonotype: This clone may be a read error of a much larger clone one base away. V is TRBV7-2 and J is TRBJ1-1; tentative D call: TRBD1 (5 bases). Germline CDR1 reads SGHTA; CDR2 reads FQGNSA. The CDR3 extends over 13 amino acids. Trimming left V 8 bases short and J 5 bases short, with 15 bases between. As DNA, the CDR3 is TGTGCCAGCGGCACGGGGCCCGAGACTGAAGCTTTCTTT. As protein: CASGTGPETEAFF.

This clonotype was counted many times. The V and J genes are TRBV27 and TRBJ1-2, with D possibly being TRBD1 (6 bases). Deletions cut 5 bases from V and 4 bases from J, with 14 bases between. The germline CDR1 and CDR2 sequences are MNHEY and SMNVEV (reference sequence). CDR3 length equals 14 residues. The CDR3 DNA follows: TGTGCCAGCAGTCCACAGGGCTCGGGCTATGGCTACACCTTC. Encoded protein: CASSPQGSGYGYTF.

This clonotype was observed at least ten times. Here the CDR3 reads CASNNRQGVYEQYF. In DNA, the CDR3 is TGTGCCAGCAACAATCGACAGGGTGTCTACGAGCAGTACTTC. The rearrangement links TRBV6-2 or TRBV6-3 to TRBJ2-7; 7 bases fit TRBD1. The CDR3 runs to 14 residues. From germline, CDR1 is MNHEY and CDR2 SVGEGT. V lost 7 bases and J lost 3; bases outside the gene matches: 9.

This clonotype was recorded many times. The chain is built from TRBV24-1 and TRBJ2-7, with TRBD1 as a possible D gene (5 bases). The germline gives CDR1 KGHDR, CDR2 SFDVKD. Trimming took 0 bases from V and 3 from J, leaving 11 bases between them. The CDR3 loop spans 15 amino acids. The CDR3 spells CATSDLQTESYEQYV. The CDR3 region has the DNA TGTGCCACCAGTGATTTGCAGACAGAAAGCTACGAGCAGTACGTC.

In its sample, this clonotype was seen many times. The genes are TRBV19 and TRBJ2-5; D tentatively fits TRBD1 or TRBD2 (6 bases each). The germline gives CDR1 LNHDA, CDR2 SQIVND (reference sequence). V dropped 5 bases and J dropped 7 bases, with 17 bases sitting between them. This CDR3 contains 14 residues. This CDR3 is CASSGERGRGTQYF. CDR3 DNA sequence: TGTGCCAGTAGTGGAGAACGGGGGCGGGGGACCCAGTACTTC.

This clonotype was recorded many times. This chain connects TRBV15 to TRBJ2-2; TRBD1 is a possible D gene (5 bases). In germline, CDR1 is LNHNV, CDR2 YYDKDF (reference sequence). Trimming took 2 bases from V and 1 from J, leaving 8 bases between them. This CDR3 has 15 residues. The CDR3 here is CATSRSTVNTGELFF. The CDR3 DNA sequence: TGTGCCACCAGCAGATCGACAGTGAACACCGGGGAGCTGTTTTTT.

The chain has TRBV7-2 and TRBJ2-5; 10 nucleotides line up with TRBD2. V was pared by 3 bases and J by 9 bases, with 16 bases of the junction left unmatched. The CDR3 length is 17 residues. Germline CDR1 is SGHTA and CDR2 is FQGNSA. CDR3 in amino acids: CASSFSSAALAGKAQYF. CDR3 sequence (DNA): TGTGCCAGCAGCTTCTCCTCCGCGGCACTAGCGGGGAAGGCCCAGTACTTC.

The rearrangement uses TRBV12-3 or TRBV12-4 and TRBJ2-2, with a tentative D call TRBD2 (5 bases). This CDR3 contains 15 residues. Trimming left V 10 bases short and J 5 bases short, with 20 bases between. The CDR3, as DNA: TGTGCCACCAAGCCCCGGGGAGTTCGTACCGGGGAGCTGTTTTTT. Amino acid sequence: CATKPRGVRTGELFF.

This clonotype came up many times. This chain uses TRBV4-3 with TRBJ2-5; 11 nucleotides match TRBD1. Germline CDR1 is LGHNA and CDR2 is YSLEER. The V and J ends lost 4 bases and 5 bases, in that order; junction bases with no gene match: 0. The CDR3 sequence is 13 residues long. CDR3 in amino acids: CASSRDRGETQYF. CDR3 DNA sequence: TGCGCCAGCAGCCGGGACAGGGGGGAGACCCAGTACTTC.

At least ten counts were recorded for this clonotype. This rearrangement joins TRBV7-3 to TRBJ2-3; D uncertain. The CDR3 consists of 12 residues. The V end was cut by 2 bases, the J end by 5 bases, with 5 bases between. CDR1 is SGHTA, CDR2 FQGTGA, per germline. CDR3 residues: CASSLGLDTQYF. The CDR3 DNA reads TGTGCCAGCAGCTTAGGGTTAGATACGCAGTATTTT.

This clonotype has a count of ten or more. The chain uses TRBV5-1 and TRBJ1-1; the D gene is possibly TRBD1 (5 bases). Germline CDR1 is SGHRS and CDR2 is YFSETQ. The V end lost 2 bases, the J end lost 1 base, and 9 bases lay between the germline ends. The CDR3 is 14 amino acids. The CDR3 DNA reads TGCGCCAGCAGCTTATGGCAGGGGAACACTGAAGCTTTCTTT. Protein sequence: CASSLWQGNTEAFF.

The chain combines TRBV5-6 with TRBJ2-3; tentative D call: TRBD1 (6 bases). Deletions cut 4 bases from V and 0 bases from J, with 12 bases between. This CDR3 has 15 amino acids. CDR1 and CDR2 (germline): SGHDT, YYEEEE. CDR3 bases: TGTGCCAGCAGCGTAGGGGGATCAAGCACAGATACGCAGTATTTT. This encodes CASSVGGSSTDTQYF.

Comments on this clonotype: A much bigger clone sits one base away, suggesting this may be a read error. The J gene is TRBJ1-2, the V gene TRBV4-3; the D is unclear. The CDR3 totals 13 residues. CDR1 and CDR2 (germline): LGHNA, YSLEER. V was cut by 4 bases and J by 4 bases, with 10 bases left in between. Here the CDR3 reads CASSLGPTYGYTF. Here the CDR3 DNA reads TGCGCCAGCAGCCTAGGACCGACCTATGGCTACACCTTC.

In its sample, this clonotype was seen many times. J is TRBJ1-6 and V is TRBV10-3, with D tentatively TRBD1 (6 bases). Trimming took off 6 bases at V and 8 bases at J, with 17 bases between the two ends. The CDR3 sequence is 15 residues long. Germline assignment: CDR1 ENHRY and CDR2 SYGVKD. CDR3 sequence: CAIRDSLLWDSPLHF. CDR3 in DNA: TGTGCCATCAGGGACAGCCTCCTCTGGGATTCACCCCTCCACTTT.

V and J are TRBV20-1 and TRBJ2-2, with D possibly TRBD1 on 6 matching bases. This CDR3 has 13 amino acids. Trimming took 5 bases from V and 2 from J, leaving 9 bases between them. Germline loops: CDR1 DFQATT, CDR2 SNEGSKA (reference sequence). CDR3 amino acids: CSAGGQNTGELFF. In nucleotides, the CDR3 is TGCAGTGCTGGGGGACAAAACACCGGGGAGCTGTTTTTT.

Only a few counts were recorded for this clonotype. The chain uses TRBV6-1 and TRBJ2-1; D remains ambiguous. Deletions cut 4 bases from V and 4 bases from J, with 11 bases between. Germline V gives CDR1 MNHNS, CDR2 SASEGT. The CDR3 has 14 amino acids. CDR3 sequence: CASSVFLGYNEQFF. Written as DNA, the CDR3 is TGTGCCAGCAGTGTTTTCCTGGGGTACAATGAGCAGTTCTTC.

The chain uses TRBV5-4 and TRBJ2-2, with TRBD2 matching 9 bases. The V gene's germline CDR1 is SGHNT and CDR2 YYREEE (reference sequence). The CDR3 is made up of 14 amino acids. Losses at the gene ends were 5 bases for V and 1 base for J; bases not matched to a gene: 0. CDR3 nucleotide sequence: TGTGCCAGCAGACTAGCGGGGAACACCGGGGAGCTGTTTTTT. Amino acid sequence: CASRLAGNTGELFF.

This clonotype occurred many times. Here the CDR3 reads CATSGEASGGAGRQFF. CDR3 nucleotides: TGTGCCACCAGTGGCGAGGCTAGCGGGGGGGCGGGGCGACAGTTCTTC. The chain has TRBV24-1 and TRBJ2-1; TRBD2 matches 12 bases. The germline CDR1 and CDR2 sequences are KGHDR and SFDVKD. V trimming: 5 bases; J trimming: 13 bases; junction bases outside the gene matches: 14. This CDR3 comprises 16 residues.

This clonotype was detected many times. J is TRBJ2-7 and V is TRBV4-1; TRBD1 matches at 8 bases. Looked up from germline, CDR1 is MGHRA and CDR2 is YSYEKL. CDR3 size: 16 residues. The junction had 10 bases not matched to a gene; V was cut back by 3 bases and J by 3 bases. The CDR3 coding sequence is TGCGCCAGCAGCCAGGACCGGGACAGGTCCTTCTACGAGCAGTACTTC. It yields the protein CASSQDRDRSFYEQYF.